This TCR beta chain was identified during a study of blood T cell repertoires in COVID-19. Background on the study: Sources were T cells, B-cell-depleted T cells, or PBMCs; the material itself was cDNA or gDNA.

V lost 4 bases to trimming and J lost 9 bases; unmatched junction nucleotides: 11. The CDR3 is made up of 14 amino acids. From germline, CDR1 is KGHSH and CDR2 LQKENI. Enrollees, about 18 to 90 years old, lived in 24 US areas. Original analysis: Quantification of nucleated cells was approximated via reference gene primer amplification. Profiled with immunoSEQ multiplex PCR; TCRdb holds only in-frame clones, not every one. V, J and clone size derive from that table, while D and trimming were established from the DNA sequence. The sample has approximately 220,000 clones, around 86% seen once. The TCR originated in a middle-aged woman with acute COVID-19. Specimen: PBMCs or T cells enriched from blood (not recorded which). This sequence joins TRBV18 and TRBJ2-7, with 8 bases fitting TRBD1. The CDR3 coding sequence is TGTGCCAGCTCACTCTCCGGACAGGGCTCAGTGCAGTACTTC. Its translation: CASSLSGQGSVQYF.